A selection of T cell receptor beta chains follows, all from one sample in a study of PD-1 blockade in mismatch repair-deficient tumors. Sequenced by immunoSEQ multiplex PCR; TCRdb stores in-frame clones only, minus some. The sample holds roughly 120,000 clones, roughly 86% seen once. The material was peripheral blood, obtained 72 weeks after starting pembrolizumab. The source is an adult with mismatch repair-deficient cancer. Each CDR3 is given with its conserved first and last residue. The D gene is left open where the match is weak. Size values are once, few and many counts, or a class for expanded clones, and some rows have none.

TRBJ2-7	.	TRBV11-3	.	CASSPLTLDEQYF	TGTGCCAGCAGCCCCCTTACCCTCGACGAGCAGTACTTC
TRBJ2-1	once	TRBV11-2	.	CASSLEGYEQFF	TGTGCCAGCAGCTTAGAAGGCTATGAGCAGTTCTTC
TRBJ2-5	.	TRBV9	TRBD1	CASSAPGQGWGRETQYF	TGTGCCAGCAGCGCTCCAGGACAGGGGTGGGGGAGAGAGACCCAGTACTTC
TRBJ1-5	.	TRBV28	.	CASSPTWQPQHF	TGTGCCAGCAGTCCCACTTGGCAGCCCCAGCATTTT
TRBJ2-3	.	TRBV10-1	.	CASSESMTGGDTQYF	TGCGCCAGCAGTGAGTCGATGACGGGTGGAGATACGCAGTATTTT
TRBJ1-4	.	TRBV18	.	CASSPPSESEKLFF	TGTGCCAGCTCACCACCGTCGGAGTCTGAAAAACTGTTTTTT
TRBJ2-2	.	TRBV6-4	TRBD1	CASRPPGQGSGELFF	TGTGCCAGCAGACCTCCGGGACAGGGGTCCGGGGAGCTGTTTTTT
TRBJ2-7	.	TRBV4-1	.	CASTKIQGSSYEQYF	TGCGCCAGCACGAAAATACAGGGAAGCTCCTACGAGCAGTACTTC
TRBJ1-5	.	TRBV28	.	CASSLSRGGNQPQHF	TGTGCCAGCAGTTTATCCAGGGGTGGCAATCAGCCCCAGCATTTT
TRBJ2-1	.	TRBV7-9	TRBD1	CASSLAIGTGLYNEQFF	TGTGCCAGCAGCTTAGCGATAGGGACAGGGCTATACAATGAGCAGTTCTTC
TRBJ1-1	.	TRBV7-9	.	CASSLTVEAFF	TGTGCCAGCAGCTTGACAGTAGAAGCTTTCTTT
TRBJ2-1	.	TRBV5-1	.	CASSLWGDTYNEQFF	TGCGCCAGCAGCTTGTGGGGGGATACATACAATGAGCAGTTCTTC
TRBJ2-1	.	TRBV7-6	.	CASSLALDRIIHGDEQFF	TGTGCCAGCAGCTTAGCGTTGGACAGAATAATCCATGGGGATGAGCAGTTCTTC
TRBJ2-7	.	TRBV7-2	TRBD2	CASSYQRGASYEQYF	TGTGCCAGCAGCTATCAGCGGGGCGCCTCCTACGAGCAGTACTTC
TRBJ2-5	.	TRBV20-1	.	CSARQQETQYF	TGCAGTGCTAGACAGCAAGAGACCCAGTACTTC
TRBJ2-5	.	TRBV6-5	TRBD2	CASRRPGGQETQYF	TGTGCCAGCAGACGCCCGGGGGGGCAAGAGACCCAGTACTTC
TRBJ2-5	.	TRBV4-3	.	CASSQGTSPQETQYF	TGCGCCAGCAGCCAAGGGACATCACCCCAAGAGACCCAGTACTTC
TRBJ2-3	.	TRBV7-3	.	CASSLSPGGTDTQYF	TGTGCCAGCAGCTTATCCCCAGGGGGCACAGATACGCAGTATTTT
TRBJ2-1	.	TRBV10-2	.	CASQSVGVSYNEQFF	TGCGCCAGCCAGTCGGTTGGGGTATCCTACAATGAGCAGTTCTTC
TRBJ2-1	.	TRBV28	.	CASSLSGPYNEQFF	TGTGCCAGCAGTCTGTCGGGACCTTACAATGAGCAGTTCTTC
TRBJ1-1	.	TRBV5-1	.	CASSFGTDRLNTEAFF	TGCGCCAGCAGCTTCGGAACCGACAGGCTGAACACTGAAGCTTTCTTT
TRBJ1-2	.	TRBV11-2	.	CASSLTHRVEDYGYTF	TGTGCCAGCAGCTTAACCCACAGGGTGGAAGACTATGGCTACACCTTC
TRBJ1-1	.	TRBV6-5	.	CASSRSRTEAFF	TGTGCCAGCAGTCGCAGTCGCACTGAAGCTTTCTTT
TRBJ1-5	few	TRBV29-1	.	CSVEHFGGVNQPQHF	TGCAGCGTTGAGCACTTTGGGGGGGTAAATCAGCCCCAGCATTTT
TRBJ2-7	medium-sized	TRBV5-1	.	CASSLADRPHSYEQYF	TGCGCCAGCAGCTTGGCCGACAGGCCGCACTCCTACGAGCAGTACTTC
TRBJ1-1	.	TRBV5-8	TRBD1	CASSPPGQGMNTEAFF	TGTGCCAGCAGCCCGCCGGGACAGGGAATGAACACTGAAGCTTTCTTT
TRBJ2-7	.	TRBV4-2	.	CASSQDTTGTGAYEQYF	TGTGCCAGCAGCCAAGATACAACTGGGACGGGGGCCTACGAGCAGTACTTC
TRBJ1-5	.	TRBV4-1	.	CASSRVGDNQPQHF	TGCGCCAGCAGCCGGGTGGGAGACAATCAGCCCCAGCATTTT
TRBJ2-1	.	TRBV30	.	CAWGRAEQFF	TGTGCCTGGGGACGGGCTGAGCAGTTCTTC
TRBJ2-3	.	TRBV4-1	.	CASSQVSRTADTQYF	TGCGCCAGCAGCCAAGTAAGCCGGACAGCAGATACGCAGTATTTT
TRBJ2-1	.	TRBV28	TRBD1	CASHDRDNEQFF	TGTGCCAGCCACGACAGGGACAATGAGCAGTTCTTC
TRBJ2-5	.	TRBV27	.	CASSLGRAKTQYF	TGTGCCAGCAGTTTGGGCAGGGCGAAGACCCAGTACTTC
TRBJ2-7	.	TRBV19	.	CASSRTNSYEQYF	TGTGCCAGTAGTAGAACTAACTCCTACGAGCAGTACTTC
TRBJ2-5	.	TRBV28	.	CASSTSGSPSVQETQYF	TGTGCCAGCAGTACCTCGGGCAGTCCTTCCGTTCAAGAGACCCAGTACTTC
TRBJ2-1	.	TRBV7-6	.	CASSLAGSQEFF	TGTGCCAGCAGCTTAGCGGGGTCTCAAGAGTTCTTC
TRBJ1-1	.	TRBV11-2	TRBD1	CASSLTGANTEAFF	TGTGCCAGCAGCCTGACAGGGGCGAACACTGAAGCTTTCTTT
TRBJ2-1	.	TRBV19	TRBD2	CASSPGTSGGVNEQFF	TGTGCCAGTAGTCCAGGGACTAGCGGGGGGGTGAATGAGCAGTTCTTC
TRBJ2-2	.	TRBV7-6	.	CASSLSGLVRTGELFF	TGTGCCAGCAGCTTATCCGGGTTGGTGCGGACCGGGGAGCTGTTTTTT
TRBJ1-5	.	TRBV15	.	CATSRVPILLSNQPQHF	TGTGCCACCAGCAGAGTGCCGATACTACTTAGCAATCAGCCCCAGCATTTT
TRBJ2-1	.	TRBV13	TRBD1	CASSHNRGNEQFF	TGTGCCAGCAGCCATAACAGGGGCAATGAGCAGTTCTTC
TRBJ2-3	.	TRBV27	TRBD2	CASSPGTSEDTQYF	TGTGCCAGCAGTCCAGGGACTAGCGAAGATACGCAGTATTTT
TRBJ2-7	.	TRBV30	.	CAWSVSSVTGWGEQYF	TGTGCCTGGAGTGTTAGTTCAGTGACAGGTTGGGGTGAGCAGTACTTC
TRBJ2-7	.	TRBV7-2	.	CASSLGPSYEQYF	TGTGCCAGCAGCTTAGGGCCCTCCTACGAGCAGTACTTC
TRBJ2-1	.	TRBV5-1	TRBD2	CASTGLAGGAAYNEQFF	TGCGCCAGCACGGGACTAGCGGGAGGTGCTGCCTACAATGAGCAGTTCTTC
TRBJ2-3	.	TRBV4-2	.	CASSQETRNTDTQYF	TGTGCCAGCAGCCAAGAAACCCGGAACACAGATACGCAGTATTTT
TRBJ1-5	.	TRBV2	.	CASRRAPSEQPQHF	TGTGCCAGCAGAAGGGCACCATCAGAGCAGCCCCAGCATTTT
TRBJ2-7	once	TRBV11-3	.	CASSLVDSYEQYF	TGTGCCAGCAGCCTCGTTGACAGCTACGAGCAGTACTTC
TRBJ1-1	.	TRBV28	.	CASIKDGMNTEAFF	TGTGCCAGCATTAAGGACGGCATGAACACTGAAGCTTTCTTT
TRBJ2-7	once	TRBV29-1	.	CSVDSPGAYEQYF	TGCAGCGTTGACTCCCCAGGGGCCTACGAGCAGTACTTC